This TCR beta chain derives from a study of Ad26.COV2.S vaccination and SARS-CoV-2 variants. Study as a whole: A participant enrolled in the COV1001 Ad26.COV2.S trial arm provided the sample. Each vaccinee took Ad26.COV2.S intramuscularly, once or twice 56 days apart. Study-level findings and limits: The breadth of spike-specific CD8+ and CD4+ T cell responses after vaccination was reportedly substantial. Non-spike TCR breadth was similar in vaccine and placebo recipients.

Specified treatment: roughly 18 received Ad26.COV2.S at low or high dose, single or two shots; five or six received placebo; per-sample allocation not given. Day 63 following the first vaccine or placebo injection was when the samples were taken. Clones were read by immunoSEQ multiplex PCR, and TCRdb kept only the in-frame ones, dropping some. The sample records a few hundred thousand clones, around 86% being singletons. V lost 6 bases, J lost 5 bases, and 11 bases lay in between. The CDR3 has 13 residues. Germline CDR1 and CDR2: SGHAT and FQDESV (reference sequence). To note about this clone: Its antigen is not identified.

The chain joins TRBV11-1 to TRBJ2-1; a weak D match, TRBD2 (6 bases). Material: peripheral blood, obtained in a trial of Ad26.COV2.S vaccine versus placebo. This receptor was taken from a person aged 18-65 years who received the Ad26.COV2.S COVID-19 vaccine or a placebo. The CDR3 bases are TGTGCCAGCAGACCGGGACTTAACAATGAGCAGTTCTTC. Translating it yields CASRPGLNNEQFF.